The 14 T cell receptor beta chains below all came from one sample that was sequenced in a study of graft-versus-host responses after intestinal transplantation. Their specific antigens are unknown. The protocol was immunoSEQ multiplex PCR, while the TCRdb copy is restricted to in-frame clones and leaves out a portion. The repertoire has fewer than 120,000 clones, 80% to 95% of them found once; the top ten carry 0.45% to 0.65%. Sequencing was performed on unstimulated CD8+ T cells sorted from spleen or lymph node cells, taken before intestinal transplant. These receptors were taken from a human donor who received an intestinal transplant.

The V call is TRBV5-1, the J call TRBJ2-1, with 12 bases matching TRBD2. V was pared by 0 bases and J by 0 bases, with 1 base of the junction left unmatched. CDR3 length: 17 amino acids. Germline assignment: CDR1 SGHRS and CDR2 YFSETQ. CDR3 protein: CASSLEGLAGSYNEQFF. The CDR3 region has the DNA TGCGCCAGCAGCTTGGAGGGACTAGCGGGCTCCTACAATGAGCAGTTCTTC.

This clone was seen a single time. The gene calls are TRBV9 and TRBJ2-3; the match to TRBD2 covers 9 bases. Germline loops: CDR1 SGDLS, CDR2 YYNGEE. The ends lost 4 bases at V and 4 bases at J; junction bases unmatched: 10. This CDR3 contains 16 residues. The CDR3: CASSPEGGLASDTQYF. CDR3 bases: TGTGCCAGCAGCCCAGAGGGGGGACTAGCTTCAGATACGCAGTATTTT.

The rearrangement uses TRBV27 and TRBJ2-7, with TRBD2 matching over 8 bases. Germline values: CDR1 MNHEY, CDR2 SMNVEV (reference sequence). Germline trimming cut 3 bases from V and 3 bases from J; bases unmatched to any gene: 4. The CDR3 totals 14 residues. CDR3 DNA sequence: TGTGCCAGCAGTTTCGGGCTAGCGGGCTACGAGCAGTACTTC. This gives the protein CASSFGLAGYEQYF.

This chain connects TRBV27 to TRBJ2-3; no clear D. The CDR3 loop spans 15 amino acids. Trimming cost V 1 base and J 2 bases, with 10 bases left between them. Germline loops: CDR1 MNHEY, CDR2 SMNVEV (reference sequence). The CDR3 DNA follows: TGTGCCAGCAGTTTATATGCCATTTCCACAGATACGCAGTATTTT. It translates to CASSLYAISTDTQYF.

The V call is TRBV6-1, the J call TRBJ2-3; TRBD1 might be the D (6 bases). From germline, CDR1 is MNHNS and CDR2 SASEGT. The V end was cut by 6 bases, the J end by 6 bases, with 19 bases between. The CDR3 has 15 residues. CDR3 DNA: TGTGCCAGCAGGACCCCGGGACAAGCCTTCGATACGCAGTATTTT. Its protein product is CASRTPGQAFDTQYF.

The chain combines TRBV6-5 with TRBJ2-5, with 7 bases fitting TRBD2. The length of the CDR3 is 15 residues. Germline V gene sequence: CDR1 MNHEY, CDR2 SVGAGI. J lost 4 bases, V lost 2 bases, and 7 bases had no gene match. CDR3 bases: TGTGCCAGCAGTTACGGTGCGGGAGCGGGAGAGACCCAGTACTTC. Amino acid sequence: CASSYGAGAGETQYF.

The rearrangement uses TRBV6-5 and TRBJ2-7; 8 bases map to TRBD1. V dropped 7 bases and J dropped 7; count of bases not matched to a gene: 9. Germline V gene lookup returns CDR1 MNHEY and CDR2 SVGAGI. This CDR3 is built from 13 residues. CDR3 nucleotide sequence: TGTGCCAGCACCCCAGGGGGCGAGAGGGAGCAGTACTTC. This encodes CASTPGGEREQYF.

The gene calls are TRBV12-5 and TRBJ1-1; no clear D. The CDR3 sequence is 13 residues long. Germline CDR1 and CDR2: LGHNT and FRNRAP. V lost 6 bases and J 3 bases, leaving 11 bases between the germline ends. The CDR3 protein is CASGTGAHTEAFF. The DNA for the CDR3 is TGTGCTAGTGGCACGGGAGCGCACACTGAAGCTTTCTTT.

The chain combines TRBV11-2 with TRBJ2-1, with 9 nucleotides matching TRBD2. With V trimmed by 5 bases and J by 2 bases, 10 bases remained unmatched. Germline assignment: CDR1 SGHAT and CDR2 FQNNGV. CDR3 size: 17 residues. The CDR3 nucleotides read TGTGCCAGCAGCGCCGACAGCGGGAGGAGGCCCTACAATGAGCAGTTCTTC. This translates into CASSADSGRRPYNEQFF.

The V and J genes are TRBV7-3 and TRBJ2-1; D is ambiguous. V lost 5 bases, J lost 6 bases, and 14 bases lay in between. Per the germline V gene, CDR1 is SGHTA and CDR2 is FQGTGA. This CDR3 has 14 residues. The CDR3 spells CASSGVSLSNEQFF. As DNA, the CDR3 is TGTGCCAGCAGCGGGGTTTCGCTGAGCAATGAGCAGTTCTTC.

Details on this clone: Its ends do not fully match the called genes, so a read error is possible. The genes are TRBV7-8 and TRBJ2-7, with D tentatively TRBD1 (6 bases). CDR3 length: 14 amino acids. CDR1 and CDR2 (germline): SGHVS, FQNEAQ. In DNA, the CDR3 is TGTGCCAGCAGCGTAGCCGGGACAAGTTACGAGCAGTACTTC. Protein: CASSVAGTSYEQYF.

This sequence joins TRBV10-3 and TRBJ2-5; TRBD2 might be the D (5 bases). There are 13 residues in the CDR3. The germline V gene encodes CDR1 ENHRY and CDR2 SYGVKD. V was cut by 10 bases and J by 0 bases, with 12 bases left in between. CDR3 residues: CATEAGDQETQYF. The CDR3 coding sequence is TGTGCCACCGAGGCCGGGGACCAAGAGACCCAGTACTTC.

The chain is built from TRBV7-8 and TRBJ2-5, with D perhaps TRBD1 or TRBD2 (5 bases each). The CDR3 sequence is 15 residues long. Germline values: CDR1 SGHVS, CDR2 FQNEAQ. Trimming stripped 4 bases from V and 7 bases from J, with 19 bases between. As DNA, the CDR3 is TGTGCCAGCAGCTCCTCCGGGACGTCCACAATGACCCAGTACTTC. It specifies CASSSSGTSTMTQYF.

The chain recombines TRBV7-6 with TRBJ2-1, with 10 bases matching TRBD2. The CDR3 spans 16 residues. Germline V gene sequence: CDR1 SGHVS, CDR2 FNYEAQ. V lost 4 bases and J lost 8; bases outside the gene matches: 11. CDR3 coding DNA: TGTGCCAGCAGCTCCCCCGGACTAGCGGTCGGGGATGAGCAGTTCTTC. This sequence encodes CASSSPGLAVGDEQFF. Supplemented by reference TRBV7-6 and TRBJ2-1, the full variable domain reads GAGVSQSPRYKVTKRGQDVALRCDPISGHVSLYWYRQALGQGPEFLTYFNYEAQQDKSGLPNDRFSAERPEGSISTLTIQRTEQRDSAMYRCASSSPGLAVGDEQFFGPGTRLTVL.